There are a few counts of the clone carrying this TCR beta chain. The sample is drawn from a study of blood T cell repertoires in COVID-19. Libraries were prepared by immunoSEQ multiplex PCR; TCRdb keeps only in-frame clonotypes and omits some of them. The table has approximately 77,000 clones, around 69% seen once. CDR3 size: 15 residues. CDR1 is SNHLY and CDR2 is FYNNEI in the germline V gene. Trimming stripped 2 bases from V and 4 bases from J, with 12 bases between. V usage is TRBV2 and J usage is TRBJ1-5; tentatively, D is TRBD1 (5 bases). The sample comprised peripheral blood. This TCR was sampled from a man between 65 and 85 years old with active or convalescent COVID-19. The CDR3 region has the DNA TGTGCCAGCAGTGAAAGACTCAGGGTAAATCAGCCCCAGCATTTT. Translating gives CASSERLRVNQPQHF.